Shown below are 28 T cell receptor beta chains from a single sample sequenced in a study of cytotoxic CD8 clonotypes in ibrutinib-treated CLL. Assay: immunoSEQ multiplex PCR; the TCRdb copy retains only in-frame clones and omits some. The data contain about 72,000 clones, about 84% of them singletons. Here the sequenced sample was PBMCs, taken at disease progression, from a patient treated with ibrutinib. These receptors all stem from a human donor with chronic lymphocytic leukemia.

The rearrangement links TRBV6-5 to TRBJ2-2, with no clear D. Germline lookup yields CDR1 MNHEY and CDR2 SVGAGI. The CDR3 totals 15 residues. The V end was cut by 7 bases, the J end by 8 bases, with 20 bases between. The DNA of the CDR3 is TGTGCCAGCAACCATCGTAGCTTACCCAGTGGGGAGCTGTTTTTT. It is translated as CASNHRSLPSGELFF.

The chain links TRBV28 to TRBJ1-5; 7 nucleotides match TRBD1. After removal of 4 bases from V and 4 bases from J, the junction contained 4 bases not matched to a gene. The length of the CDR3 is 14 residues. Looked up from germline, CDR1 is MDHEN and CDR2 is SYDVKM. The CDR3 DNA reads TGTGCCAGCAGTTCCGGGGGACAGAATCAGCCCCAGCATTTT. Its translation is CASSSGGQNQPQHF.

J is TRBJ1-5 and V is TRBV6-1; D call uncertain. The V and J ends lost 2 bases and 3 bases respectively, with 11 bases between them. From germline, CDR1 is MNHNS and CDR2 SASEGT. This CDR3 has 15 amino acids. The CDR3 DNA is TGTGCCAGCAGTGAAATCTGGGTCTCCAATCAGCCCCAGCATTTT. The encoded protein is CASSEIWVSNQPQHF.

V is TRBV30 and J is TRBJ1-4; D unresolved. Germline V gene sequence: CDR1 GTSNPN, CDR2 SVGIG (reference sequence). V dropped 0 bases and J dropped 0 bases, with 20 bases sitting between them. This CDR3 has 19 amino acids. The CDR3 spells CAWSVIRSWPLSTNEKLFF. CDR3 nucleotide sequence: TGTGCCTGGAGTGTTATACGAAGCTGGCCGCTCTCAACTAATGAAAAACTGTTTTTT.

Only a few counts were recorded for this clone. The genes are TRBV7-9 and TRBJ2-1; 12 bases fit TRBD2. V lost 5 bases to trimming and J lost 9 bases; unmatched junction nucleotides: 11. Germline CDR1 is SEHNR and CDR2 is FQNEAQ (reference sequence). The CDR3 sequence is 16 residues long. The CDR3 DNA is TGTGCCAGCAGCCCGACTAGCGGGAGTCTTCGGAGTGAGCAGTTCTTC. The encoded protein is CASSPTSGSLRSEQFF.

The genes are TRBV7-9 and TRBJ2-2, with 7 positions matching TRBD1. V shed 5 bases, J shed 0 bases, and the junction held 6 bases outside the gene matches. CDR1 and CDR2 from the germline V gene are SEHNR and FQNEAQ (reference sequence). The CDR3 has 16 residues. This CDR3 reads CASSQDRRTNTGELFF. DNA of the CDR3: TGTGCCAGCAGCCAGGACAGGCGGACGAACACCGGGGAGCTGTTTTTT.

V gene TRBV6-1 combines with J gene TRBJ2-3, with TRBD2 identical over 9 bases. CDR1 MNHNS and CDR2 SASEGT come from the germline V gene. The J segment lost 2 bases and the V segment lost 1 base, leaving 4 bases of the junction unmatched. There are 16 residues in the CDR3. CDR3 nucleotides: TGTGCCAGCAGTGAAGTCACTAGCGGGTTCACAGATACGCAGTATTTT. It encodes CASSEVTSGFTDTQYF.

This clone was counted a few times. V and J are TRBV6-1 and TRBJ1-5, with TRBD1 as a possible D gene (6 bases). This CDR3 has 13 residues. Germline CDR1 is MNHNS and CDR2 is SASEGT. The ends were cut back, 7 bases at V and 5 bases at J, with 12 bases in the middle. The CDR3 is CASNRESDQPQHF. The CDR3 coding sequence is TGTGCCAGCAACAGGGAATCTGATCAGCCCCAGCATTTT.

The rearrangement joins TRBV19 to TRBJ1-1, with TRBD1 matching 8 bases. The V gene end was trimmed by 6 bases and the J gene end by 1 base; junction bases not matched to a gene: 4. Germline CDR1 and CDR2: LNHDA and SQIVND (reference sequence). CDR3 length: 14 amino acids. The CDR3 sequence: CASSIGQGNTEAFF. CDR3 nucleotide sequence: TGTGCCAGTAGCATCGGACAGGGGAACACTGAAGCTTTCTTT.

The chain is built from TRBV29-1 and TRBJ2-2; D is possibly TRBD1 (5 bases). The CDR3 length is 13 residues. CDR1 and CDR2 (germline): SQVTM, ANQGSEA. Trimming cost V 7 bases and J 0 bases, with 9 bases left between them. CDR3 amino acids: CSGGAANTGELFF. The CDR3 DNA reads TGCAGCGGTGGGGCAGCGAACACCGGGGAGCTGTTTTTT.

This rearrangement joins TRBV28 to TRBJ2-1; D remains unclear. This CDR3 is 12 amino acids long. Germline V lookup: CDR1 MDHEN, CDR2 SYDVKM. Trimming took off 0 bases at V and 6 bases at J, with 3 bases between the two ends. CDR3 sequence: CASSLWGNEQFF. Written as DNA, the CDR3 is TGTGCCAGCAGTTTATGGGGCAATGAGCAGTTCTTC. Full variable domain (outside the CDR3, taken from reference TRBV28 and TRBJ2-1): DVKVTQSSRYLVKRTGEKVFLECVQDMDHENMFWYRQDPGLGLRLIYFSYDVKMKEKGDIPEGYSVSREKKERFSLILESASTNQTSMYLCASSLWGNEQFFGPGTRLTVL.

The CDR3 spells CASRHSGSTDTQYF. The CDR3 bases are TGTGCCAGCAGACATAGCGGGAGCACAGATACGCAGTATTTT. This chain connects TRBV6-5 to TRBJ2-3; 7 bases fit TRBD2. After removal of 6 bases from V and 0 bases from J, the junction contained 3 bases not matched to a gene. The germline CDR1 and CDR2 sequences are MNHEY and SVGAGI. This CDR3 has 14 residues.

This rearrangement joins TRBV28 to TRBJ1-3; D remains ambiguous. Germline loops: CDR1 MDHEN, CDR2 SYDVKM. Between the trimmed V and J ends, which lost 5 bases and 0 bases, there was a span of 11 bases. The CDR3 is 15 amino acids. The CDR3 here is CASSRRRFSGNTIYF. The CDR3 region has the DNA TGTGCCAGCAGTCGCAGACGCTTCTCTGGAAACACCATATATTTT.

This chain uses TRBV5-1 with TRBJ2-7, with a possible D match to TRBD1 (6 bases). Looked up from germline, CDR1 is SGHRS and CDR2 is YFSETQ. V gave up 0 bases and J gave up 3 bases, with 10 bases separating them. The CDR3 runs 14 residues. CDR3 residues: CASSLAGQNYEQYF. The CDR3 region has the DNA TGCGCCAGCAGCTTGGCTGGACAGAACTACGAGCAGTACTTC.

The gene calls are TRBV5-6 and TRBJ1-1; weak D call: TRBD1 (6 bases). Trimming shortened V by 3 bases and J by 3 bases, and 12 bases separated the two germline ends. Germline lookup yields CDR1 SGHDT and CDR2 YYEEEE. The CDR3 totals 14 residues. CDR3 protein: CASSYRVYDTEAFF. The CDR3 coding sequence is TGTGCCAGCAGCTACAGGGTCTACGACACTGAAGCTTTCTTT. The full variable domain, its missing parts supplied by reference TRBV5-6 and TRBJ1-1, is DAGVTQSPTHLIKTRGQQVTLRCSPKSGHDTVSWYQQALGQGPQFIFQYYEEEERQRGNFPDRFSGHQFPNYSSELNVNALLLGDSALYLCASSYRVYDTEAFFGQGTRLTVV.

The CDR3 spells CASSYSLSSGNTIYF. In DNA, the CDR3 is TGTGCCAGCAGTTACTCCCTGAGCTCTGGAAACACCATATATTTT. This rearrangement joins TRBV6-5 to TRBJ1-3; D call uncertain. CDR3 length: 15 amino acids. Deletions cut 0 bases from V and 0 bases from J, with 6 bases between. Germline CDR1 and CDR2: MNHEY and SVGAGI.

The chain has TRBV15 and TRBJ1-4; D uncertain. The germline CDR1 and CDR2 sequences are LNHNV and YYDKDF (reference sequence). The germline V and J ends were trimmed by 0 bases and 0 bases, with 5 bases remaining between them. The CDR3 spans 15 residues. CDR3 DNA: TGTGCCACCAGCAGAGACCGAGCAACTAATGAAAAACTGTTTTTT. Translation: CATSRDRATNEKLFF.

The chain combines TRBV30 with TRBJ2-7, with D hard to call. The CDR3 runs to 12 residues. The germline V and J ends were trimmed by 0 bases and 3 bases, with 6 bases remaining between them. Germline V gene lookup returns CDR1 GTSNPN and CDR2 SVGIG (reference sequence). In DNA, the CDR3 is TGTGCCTGGAGTGTTTCGGGCTACGAGCAGTACTTC. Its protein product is CAWSVSGYEQYF.

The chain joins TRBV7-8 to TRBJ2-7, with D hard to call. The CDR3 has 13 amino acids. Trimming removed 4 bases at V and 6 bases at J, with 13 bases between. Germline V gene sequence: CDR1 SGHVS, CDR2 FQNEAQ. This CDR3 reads CASSSAFWGEQYF. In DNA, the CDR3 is TGTGCCAGCAGCTCCGCCTTCTGGGGCGAGCAGTACTTC.

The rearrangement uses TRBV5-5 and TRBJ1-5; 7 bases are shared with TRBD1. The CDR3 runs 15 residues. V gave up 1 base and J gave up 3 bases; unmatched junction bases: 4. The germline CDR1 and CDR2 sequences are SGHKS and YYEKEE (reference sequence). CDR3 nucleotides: TGTGCCAGCAGCTTGTACAGGGGTCCCAATCAGCCCCAGCATTTT. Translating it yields CASSLYRGPNQPQHF.

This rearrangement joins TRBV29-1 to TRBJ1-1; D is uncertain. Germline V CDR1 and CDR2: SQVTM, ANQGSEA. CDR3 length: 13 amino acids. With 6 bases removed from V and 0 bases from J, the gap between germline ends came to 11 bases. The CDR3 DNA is TGCAGCGTCGCCCTCCCCGTGAACACTGAAGCTTTCTTT. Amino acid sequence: CSVALPVNTEAFF. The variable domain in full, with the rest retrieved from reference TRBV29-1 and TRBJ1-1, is SAVISQKPSRDICQRGTSLTIQCQVDSQVTMMFWYRQQPGQSLTLIATANQGSEATYESGFVIDKFPISRPNLTFSTLTVSNMSPEDSSIYLCSVALPVNTEAFFGQGTRLTVV.

The CDR3: CASSRDNTDTQYF. The CDR3 DNA follows: TGCGCCAGCAGCCGGGACAACACAGATACGCAGTATTTT. V usage is TRBV5-1 and J usage is TRBJ2-3; weak D call: TRBD1 (6 bases). V lost 4 bases, J lost 2 bases, and 8 bases lay in between. CDR1 is SGHRS, CDR2 YFSETQ, per germline. The CDR3 spans 13 residues.

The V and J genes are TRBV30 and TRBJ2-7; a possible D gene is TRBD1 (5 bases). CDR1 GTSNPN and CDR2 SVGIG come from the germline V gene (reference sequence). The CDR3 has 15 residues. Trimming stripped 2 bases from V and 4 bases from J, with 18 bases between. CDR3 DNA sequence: TGTGCCTGGAGTTTTGGACATAACCTGAGGTACGAGCAGTACTTC. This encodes CAWSFGHNLRYEQYF.

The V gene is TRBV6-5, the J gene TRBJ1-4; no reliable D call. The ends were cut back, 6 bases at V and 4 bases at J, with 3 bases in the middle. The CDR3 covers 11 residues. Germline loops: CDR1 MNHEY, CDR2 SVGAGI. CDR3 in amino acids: CASSSNEKLFF. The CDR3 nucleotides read TGTGCCAGCAGCAGTAATGAAAAACTGTTTTTT.

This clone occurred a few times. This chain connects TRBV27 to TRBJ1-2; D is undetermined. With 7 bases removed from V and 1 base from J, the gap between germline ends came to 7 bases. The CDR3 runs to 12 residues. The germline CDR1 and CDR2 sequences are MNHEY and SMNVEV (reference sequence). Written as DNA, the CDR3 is TGTGCCAGCATGGACCGTAACTATGGCTACACCTTC. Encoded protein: CASMDRNYGYTF.

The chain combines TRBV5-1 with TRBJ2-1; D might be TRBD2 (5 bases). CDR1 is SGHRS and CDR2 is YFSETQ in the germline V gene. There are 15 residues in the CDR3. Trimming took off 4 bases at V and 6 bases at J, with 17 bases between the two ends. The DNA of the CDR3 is TGCGCCAGCAGCGCTTCACGGGAAGGAGGCAATGAGCAGTTCTTC. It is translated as CASSASREGGNEQFF.

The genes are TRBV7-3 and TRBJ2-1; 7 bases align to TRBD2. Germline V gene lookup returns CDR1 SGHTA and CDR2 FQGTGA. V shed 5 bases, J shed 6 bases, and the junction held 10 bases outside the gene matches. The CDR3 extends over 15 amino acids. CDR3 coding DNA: TGTGCCAGCAGCCCGAACCGGGCGGGAGTCAATGAGCAGTTCTTC. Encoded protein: CASSPNRAGVNEQFF.

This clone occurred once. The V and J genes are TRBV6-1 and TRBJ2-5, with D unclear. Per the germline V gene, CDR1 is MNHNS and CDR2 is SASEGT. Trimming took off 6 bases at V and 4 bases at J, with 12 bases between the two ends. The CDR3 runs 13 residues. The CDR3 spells CASRSSRGETQYF. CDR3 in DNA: TGTGCCAGCAGGTCTTCGCGTGGAGAGACCCAGTACTTC.